This TCR beta chain is drawn from a study of cytomegalovirus exposure and HLA in healthy donors. Study-level information: Within the Caucasian-associated ancestry cluster were around 80% of the approximately 400 genotyped donors.

Regarding this clone: Its antigen is not known.

Per germline, CDR1 MNHNS and CDR2 SASEGT. This CDR3 comprises 12 residues. V shed 8 bases, J shed 7 bases, and the junction held 7 bases outside the gene matches. Study outcomes and limitations: A missense DCLRE1C variant was associated with V- and J-gene trimming of TCR beta chains in a later analysis, and an independent cohort replicated the association.

It was with 60 Vbeta and 13 Jbeta primers that the PCR ran. The authors' processing: Later reanalysis found approximately 76 million unique TCR beta chains, approximately 11 million of them shared. The repertoire was sequenced with immunoSEQ multiplex PCR; TCRdb's copy has only in-frame clones and lacks some. Clone size and V and J calls were adopted from that table, with D and trimming inferred from the DNA. Altogether some 180,000 clones are present, around three quarters being singletons, with the ten largest covering approximately 2%. Sample: PBMCs. The receptor was isolated from a man aged 25-45 years in good health and CMV-seronegative. The V and J genes are TRBV6-1 and TRBJ1-2, with 7 bases matching TRBD1. The DNA for the CDR3 is TGTGCCAGCCAAGGGGGCGCGGGTGGCTACACCTTC. It specifies CASQGGAGGYTF.